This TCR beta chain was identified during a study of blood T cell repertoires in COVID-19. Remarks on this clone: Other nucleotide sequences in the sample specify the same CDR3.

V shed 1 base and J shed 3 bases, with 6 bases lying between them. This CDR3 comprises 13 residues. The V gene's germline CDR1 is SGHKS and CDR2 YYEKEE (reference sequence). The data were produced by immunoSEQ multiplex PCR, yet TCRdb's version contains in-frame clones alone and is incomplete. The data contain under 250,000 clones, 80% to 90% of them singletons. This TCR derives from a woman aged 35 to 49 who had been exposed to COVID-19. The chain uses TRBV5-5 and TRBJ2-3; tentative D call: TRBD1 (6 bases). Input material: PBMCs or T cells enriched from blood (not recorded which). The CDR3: CASSLQGTDTQYF. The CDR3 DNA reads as TGTGCCAGCAGCTTGCAGGGGACAGATACGCAGTATTTT. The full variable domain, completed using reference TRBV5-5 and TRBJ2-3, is DAGVTQSPTHLIKTRGQQVTLRCSPISGHKSVSWYQQVLGQGPQFIFQYYEKEERGRGNFPDRFSARQFPNYSSELNVNALLLGDSALYLCASSLQGTDTQYFGPGTRLTVL.